The 23 T cell receptor beta chains below all came from one sample that was sequenced in a study of response to subunit inactivated influenza vaccine. MiXCR, applied by TCRdb to the RT-PCR reads, yields one record per CDR3 protein. The sample includes about 500,000 distinct CDR3 sequences, 16% of them seen just once. The sample was CD4+ T cells sorted from PBMCs, taken less than 30 months after vaccination. Every receptor here comes from a man aged 50 to 69 who received an inactivated influenza vaccine.

A few counts support this clonotype. The CDR3 DNA reads TGTGCCAGCAGCCCTCCGTTGCGGCACCAAAGCACAGATACGCAGTATTTT. Protein: CASSPPLRHQSTDTQYF. The rearrangement links TRBV12-3 or TRBV12-4 to TRBJ2-3, with D uncertain. V gave up 6 bases and J gave up 0 bases, with 19 bases separating them. The CDR3 has 17 residues.

The chain carries TRBV19 and TRBJ2-1; 12 nucleotides match TRBD1. Trimming at V came to 4 bases and at J to 8 bases, leaving 6 bases not matched to a gene. This CDR3 contains 15 residues. Germline V gene data show CDR1 as LNHDA and CDR2 as SQIVND (reference sequence). CDR3 nucleotides: TGTGCCAGTAGTACTGGGACAGGGGGCCGAGATGAGCAGTTCTTC. The encoded protein is CASSTGTGGRDEQFF.

In its sample, this clonotype was seen a few times. The chain uses TRBV27 and TRBJ2-7, with 8 bases fitting TRBD2. The CDR3 runs 15 residues. CDR1 MNHEY and CDR2 SMNVEV come from the germline V gene (reference sequence). The V gene end was trimmed by 3 bases and the J gene end by 2 bases; junction bases not matched to a gene: 6. CDR3 residues: CASSFRLARAYEQYF. As DNA, the CDR3 is TGTGCCAGCAGTTTCAGACTAGCGAGAGCCTACGAGCAGTACTTC.

The J gene is TRBJ2-5, the V gene TRBV20-1; a weak D match, TRBD2 (6 bases). Trimming removed 6 bases from V and 2 bases from J, with 22 bases in between. The germline gives CDR1 DFQATT, CDR2 SNEGSKA (reference sequence). The CDR3 extends over 16 amino acids. CDR3 sequence: CSAPRPVGGTQETQYF. The CDR3 coding sequence is TGCAGTGCCCCGAGGCCTGTGGGAGGAACACAAGAGACCCAGTACTTC.

J is TRBJ2-7 and V is TRBV20-1, with D uncertain. The V end was cut by 3 bases, the J end by 0 bases, with 12 bases between. This CDR3 spans 14 amino acids. CDR1 is DFQATT and CDR2 is SNEGSKA in the germline V gene (reference sequence). CDR3 DNA sequence: TGCAGTGCTAGCGAGGCACAGAGCTCCTACGAGCAGTACTTC. Translated: CSASEAQSSYEQYF.

The V call is TRBV20-1, the J call TRBJ2-3, with D possibly matching TRBD2 (6 bases). Between the trimmed V and J ends, which lost 5 bases and 2 bases, there was a span of 14 bases. The CDR3 is made up of 14 amino acids. Germline-derived CDR1 and CDR2 are DFQATT and SNEGSKA (reference sequence). CDR3 sequence (DNA): TGCAGTGCTTCGCCGGGCGGGGACACAGATACGCAGTATTTT. This codes for CSASPGGDTDTQYF.

V and J are TRBV7-6 and TRBJ1-5, with 7 bases that match TRBD1. After removal of 5 bases from V and 1 base from J, the junction contained 8 bases not matched to a gene. Germline V CDR1 and CDR2: SGHVS, FNYEAQ. The CDR3 consists of 16 residues. The CDR3 coding sequence is TGTGCCAGCAGCCCTCACCCGGGACAGAGCAATCAGCCCCAGCATTTT. The encoded protein is CASSPHPGQSNQPQHF.

This sequence joins TRBV5-1 and TRBJ1-2, with D possibly TRBD1 on 6 matching bases. V shed 3 bases and J shed 8 bases, with 14 bases lying between them. Germline V CDR1 and CDR2: SGHRS, YFSETQ. The CDR3 runs 13 residues. CDR3 sequence reads: CASSWGAENGYTF. DNA of the CDR3: TGCGCCAGCAGCTGGGGGGCGGAAAACGGCTACACCTTC.

The rearrangement uses TRBV20-1 and TRBJ2-1; possible D gene TRBD2, 6 bases. Germline V gives CDR1 DFQATT, CDR2 SNEGSKA (reference sequence). This CDR3 is 16 amino acids long. V lost 1 base and J 1 base, leaving 14 bases between the germline ends. The CDR3 DNA follows: TGCAGTGCTAGAGGTGCCGGGACTGGATCCTACAATGAGCAGTTCTTC. It specifies CSARGAGTGSYNEQFF.

This chain connects TRBV18 to TRBJ2-5; 10 bases line up with TRBD1. CDR1 and CDR2 (germline): KGHSH, LQKENI. V lost 4 bases and J lost 1; bases outside the gene matches: 9. The CDR3 totals 17 residues. CDR3 residues: CASSLGQGLIIQETQYF. The CDR3 DNA follows: TGTGCCAGCTCACTGGGACAGGGGCTAATTATCCAAGAGACCCAGTACTTC.

V is TRBV9 and J is TRBJ2-7; 8 bases are shared with TRBD1. CDR3 size: 16 residues. Germline V lookup: CDR1 SGDLS, CDR2 YYNGEE. Losses at the gene ends were 0 bases for V and 2 bases for J; bases not matched to a gene: 7. CDR3 sequence: CASSVGGTGIPYEQYF. Written as DNA, the CDR3 is TGTGCCAGCAGCGTAGGTGGGACAGGTATCCCCTACGAGCAGTACTTC.

This clonotype was detected a few times. The rearrangement uses TRBV29-1 and TRBJ1-1, with D possibly matching TRBD1 (5 bases). Germline CDR1 reads SQVTM; CDR2 reads ANQGSEA. The V end was cut by 3 bases, the J end by 6 bases, with 14 bases between. This CDR3 spans 13 amino acids. The CDR3 loop reads CSVDSGTNAEAFF. The CDR3 nucleotides read TGCAGCGTTGATTCGGGGACTAACGCTGAAGCTTTCTTT.

This sequence joins TRBV2 and TRBJ2-7; D possibly corresponds to TRBD1 (6 bases). Looked up from germline, CDR1 is SNHLY and CDR2 is FYNNEI. Trimming cost V 6 bases and J 2 bases, with 11 bases left between them. CDR3 length: 13 amino acids. The CDR3 sequence: CASRQGPTYEQYF. In DNA, the CDR3 is TGTGCCAGCAGACAGGGACCTACCTACGAGCAGTACTTC.

The genes are TRBV7-2 and TRBJ2-3; D is tentatively TRBD1 or TRBD2 (5 bases each). V lost 2 bases to trimming and J lost 1 base, with 10 bases between them. The CDR3 runs 15 residues. The germline V gene encodes CDR1 SGHTA and CDR2 FQGNSA. The chain's CDR3 is CASSLRVGGTDTQYF. CDR3 nucleotides: TGTGCCAGCAGCTTAAGAGTGGGGGGCACAGATACGCAGTATTTT.

In its sample, this clonotype was seen a few times. The chain joins TRBV9 to TRBJ1-1; TRBD1 matches 7 bases. CDR3 length: 13 amino acids. CDR1 is SGDLS and CDR2 is YYNGEE in the germline V gene. The trim removed 4 bases at V and 8 bases at J, leaving 8 bases unmatched. CDR3 residues: CASSKGWGQEAFF. The DNA of the CDR3 is TGTGCCAGCAGCAAAGGGTGGGGACAGGAAGCTTTCTTT.

V usage is TRBV15 and J usage is TRBJ2-7, with 11 bases matching TRBD2. CDR3 size: 18 residues. Germline V gives CDR1 LNHNV, CDR2 YYDKDF (reference sequence). Losses at the gene ends were 5 bases for V and 3 bases for J; bases not matched to a gene: 15. The CDR3 DNA follows: TGTGCCACCAGCGGAAAGACTAGCGGGGCGAGGTCCTTCTACGAGCAGTACTTC. Protein sequence: CATSGKTSGARSFYEQYF. The whole variable domain, filled in from reference TRBV15 and TRBJ2-7, reads DAMVIQNPRYQVTQFGKPVTLSCSQTLNHNVMYWYQQKSSQAPKLLFHYYDKDFNNEADTPDNFQSRRPNTSFCFLDIRSPGLGDTAMYLCATSGKTSGARSFYEQYFGPGTRLTVT.

This clonotype has a handful of counts. This sequence joins TRBV6-2 or TRBV6-3 and TRBJ1-2; TRBD1 is a possible D gene (6 bases). The CDR3 loop spans 15 amino acids. In germline, CDR1 is MNHEY, CDR2 SVGEGT. V gave up 5 bases and J gave up 1 base, with 14 bases separating them. This CDR3 reads CASSPHKGGNYGYTF. The CDR3 bases are TGTGCCAGCAGTCCTCATAAAGGGGGTAACTATGGCTACACCTTC.

This clonotype was picked up many times. This chain connects TRBV12-3 or TRBV12-4 to TRBJ2-1; TRBD1 matches 11 bases. The junction had 6 bases not matched to a gene; V was cut back by 5 bases and J by 6 bases. This CDR3 has 15 amino acids. The CDR3: CASSGTGTGGNEQFF. CDR3 bases: TGTGCCAGCAGTGGAACCGGGACAGGGGGCAATGAGCAGTTCTTC.

This clonotype was seen a few times. The gene calls are TRBV20-1 and TRBJ1-2, with 8 bases identical to TRBD1. CDR3 length equals 13 residues. Germline V lookup: CDR1 DFQATT, CDR2 SNEGSKA (reference sequence). J was trimmed by 6 bases and V by 6 bases; bases with no gene match: 9. CDR3 DNA sequence: TGCAGTGCAATAAGACAGGGGCTCGATGGCTACACCTTC. Translation: CSAIRQGLDGYTF.

The chain employs TRBV29-1 and TRBJ1-1; 9 nucleotides agree with TRBD1. V was clipped by 7 bases and J by 1 base; unmatched bases: 4. CDR1 is SQVTM, CDR2 ANQGSEA, per germline. The CDR3 consists of 13 residues. The DNA for the CDR3 is TGCAGCGCGTCGGGACAGGGGAACACTGAAGCTTTCTTT. It encodes CSASGQGNTEAFF. The full variable domain, with the rest looked up from reference TRBV29-1 and TRBJ1-1, is SAVISQKPSRDICQRGTSLTIQCQVDSQVTMMFWYRQQPGQSLTLIATANQGSEATYESGFVIDKFPISRPNLTFSTLTVSNMSPEDSSIYLCSASGQGNTEAFFGQGTRLTVV.

This clonotype was detected a few times. V and J are TRBV28 and TRBJ2-7, with D maybe TRBD1 (6 bases). The V gene lost 3 bases and the J gene lost 0 bases, with 12 bases spanning the gap. The V gene's germline CDR1 is MDHEN and CDR2 SYDVKM. CDR3 length: 15 amino acids. The CDR3 DNA is TGTGCCAGCAGTTTTTATCAGGGGCCCTCCTACGAGCAGTACTTC. As protein: CASSFYQGPSYEQYF.

This clonotype was observed a few times. The chain employs TRBV5-1 and TRBJ2-5; a possible D gene is TRBD2 (5 bases). Germline loops: CDR1 SGHRS, CDR2 YFSETQ. Trimming removed 0 bases at V and 7 bases at J, with 10 bases between. The CDR3 is 13 residues long. CDR3 bases: TGCGCCAGCAGCTTGGCTCCAGAGGGGACCCAGTACTTC. Its translation: CASSLAPEGTQYF.

V gene TRBV10-3 combines with J gene TRBJ2-1, with D unclear. The V end was cut by 6 bases, the J end by 2 bases, with 14 bases between. This CDR3 spans 15 amino acids. Germline values: CDR1 ENHRY, CDR2 SYGVKD. The CDR3: CAIRKEHRTYNEQFF. The CDR3 nucleotides read TGTGCCATCAGGAAGGAGCATCGAACCTACAATGAGCAGTTCTTC.